The TCR beta chain described here comes from a study of cytomegalovirus exposure and HLA in healthy donors. Background on the study: Early released data had 65 million to 100 million unique TCRs, all coming from HLA-typed donors. Study-wide findings and caveats: Associated with cytomegalovirus, according to the listing, were 150 to 200 TCR beta chains. The classifier reportedly diagnosed cytomegalovirus status with high sensitivity and specificity.

The PCR used 60 Vbeta and 13 Jbeta primers. Clones were sequenced by immunoSEQ multiplex PCR, and TCRdb holds only the in-frame ones, with some missing. The table lists some 150,000 clones, roughly 80% of them singletons. Turning to this clone: As yet, its antigen is unknown.

The CDR3 loop spans 14 amino acids. V was pared by 0 bases and J by 2 bases, with 7 bases between. Germline V gene sequence: CDR1 SEHNR, CDR2 FQNEAQ (reference sequence). Specimen: PBMCs. This clonotype was sampled from a female donor in good health and CMV-seronegative. This sequence joins TRBV7-9 and TRBJ1-2; D not certain. The CDR3 sequence is CASSLAAGNYGYTF. The DNA of the CDR3 is TGTGCCAGCAGCTTAGCGGCCGGGAACTATGGCTACACCTTC.